This T cell receptor (beta chain) was identified in a study of T cells in localized non-small cell lung cancer. The ends lost 5 bases at V and 7 bases at J; junction bases unmatched: 4. CDR3 length equals 15 residues. Germline assignment: CDR1 MNHNS and CDR2 SASEGT. TCRdb keeps only in-frame clones here, not all; method: immunoSEQ multiplex PCR. The data show about 13,000 clones, approximately 80% seen once. This TCR came from a male donor at least 60 years old with stage I squamous cell lung carcinoma. The rearrangement joins TRBV6-1 to TRBJ2-1; 14 positions agree with TRBD2. This material consisted of peripheral blood, taken before any cancer treatment. This chain's CDR3 is CASSRLAGGPNEQFF. The CDR3, as DNA: TGTGCCAGCAGTAGACTAGCGGGAGGGCCGAATGAGCAGTTCTTC.